This entry features one T cell receptor (beta chain) sequence. As yet, its antigen is unknown. The data originate from a study of T cells expressing NK-cell markers. Study-wide background: HCMV seropositivity marked most of the eight sequenced donors; one was seronegative.

Overall study findings and caveats: In several donors, dominant clonotypes made up about 28.3-65% of CD3+CD56-NKG2C+ cells. Uncertainty persisted over the HCMV specificity of expanded NKG2C+ T cell clones.

A 5'RACE template switching approach incorporating UMIs was used to make TCR beta cDNA. TCRdb re-called the 5' RACE reads and gives one entry per CDR3 protein, without DNA. The listing contains hundreds of thousands of distinct CDR3 sequences. The germline V gene encodes CDR1 SQVTM and CDR2 ANQGSEA. This CDR3 has 12 amino acids. Specimen: blood T cells: a sorted CD56 or NKG2C T cell subset, CD4+ or CD8+ T cells, or bulk PBMC T cells (not recorded which). This TCR was sampled from a woman between 18 and 70 years old in good health. The J gene is TRBJ2-7, the V gene TRBV29-1; TCRdb gives TRBD1 as the D gene, but with no DNA this cannot be confirmed. The CDR3 loop reads CSSKTGSYEQYF.